What follows is one T cell receptor (beta chain) and its context. These data belong to a study of blood T cell repertoires in COVID-19. Authors' processing steps: Reference gene primer amplification gave estimated nucleated cell counts. Libraries were prepared by immunoSEQ multiplex PCR; TCRdb keeps only in-frame clonotypes and omits some of them. The DNA was the basis for D and trimming; V, J and clone size are from that table. This table has approximately 400,000 clones, 80% to 90% appearing once. Trimming removed 4 bases from V and 5 bases from J, with 14 bases in between. Germline V lookup: CDR1 SQVTM, CDR2 ANQGSEA. The CDR3 contains 13 residues.

The TCR sequence derives from a middle-aged man with acute or convalescent COVID-19. Input material: peripheral blood. The chain couples TRBV29-1 to TRBJ2-5, with D possibly being TRBD1 (5 bases). CDR3: CSVGMGRGETQYF. CDR3 nucleotide sequence: TGCAGCGTTGGAATGGGGCGCGGCGAGACCCAGTACTTC.